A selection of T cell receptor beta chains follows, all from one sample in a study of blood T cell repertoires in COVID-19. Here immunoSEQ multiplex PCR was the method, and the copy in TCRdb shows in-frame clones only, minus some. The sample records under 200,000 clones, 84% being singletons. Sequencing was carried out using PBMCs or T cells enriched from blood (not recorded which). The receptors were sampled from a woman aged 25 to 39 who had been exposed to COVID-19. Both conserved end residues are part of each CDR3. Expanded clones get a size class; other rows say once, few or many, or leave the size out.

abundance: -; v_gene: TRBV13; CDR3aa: CASSLGKATSRYF
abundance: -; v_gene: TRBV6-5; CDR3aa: CASSYGVGAGGYTF
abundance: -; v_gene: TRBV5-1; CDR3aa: CASGSSSFNTGELFF
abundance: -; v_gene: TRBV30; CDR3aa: CAWRSGPSDTEAFF
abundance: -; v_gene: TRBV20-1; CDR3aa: CSARGGTEAFF
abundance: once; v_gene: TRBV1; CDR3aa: CTSSLAGFYNEQFF
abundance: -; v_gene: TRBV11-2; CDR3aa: CASSPGLPGTDTQYF
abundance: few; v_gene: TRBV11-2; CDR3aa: CASSLGFGGAGANVLTF
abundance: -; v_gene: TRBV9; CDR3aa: CASSEGLVGTDTQYF
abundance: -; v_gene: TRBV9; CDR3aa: CASSPNPGTEDQPQHF
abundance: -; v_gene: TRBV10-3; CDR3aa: CAIRGDRDNQPQHF